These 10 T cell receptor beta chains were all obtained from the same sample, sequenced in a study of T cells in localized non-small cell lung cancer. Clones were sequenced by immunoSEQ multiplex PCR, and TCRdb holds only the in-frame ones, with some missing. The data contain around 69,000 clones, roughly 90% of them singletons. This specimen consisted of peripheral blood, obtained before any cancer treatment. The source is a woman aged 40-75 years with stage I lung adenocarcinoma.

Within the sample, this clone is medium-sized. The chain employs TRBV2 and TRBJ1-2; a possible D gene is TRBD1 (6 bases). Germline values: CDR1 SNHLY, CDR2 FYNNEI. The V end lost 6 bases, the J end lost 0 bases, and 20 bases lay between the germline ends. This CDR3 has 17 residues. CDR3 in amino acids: CASSGQQLTGSNYGYTF. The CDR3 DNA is TGTGCCAGCAGCGGACAGCAACTGACGGGGTCTAACTATGGCTACACCTTC.

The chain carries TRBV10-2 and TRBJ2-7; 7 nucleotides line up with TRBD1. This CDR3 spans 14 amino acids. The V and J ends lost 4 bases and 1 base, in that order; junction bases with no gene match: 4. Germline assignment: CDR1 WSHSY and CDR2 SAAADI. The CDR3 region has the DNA TGCGCCAGCAGTGGAAACAGGGGATCCTACGAGCAGTACTTC. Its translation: CASSGNRGSYEQYF.

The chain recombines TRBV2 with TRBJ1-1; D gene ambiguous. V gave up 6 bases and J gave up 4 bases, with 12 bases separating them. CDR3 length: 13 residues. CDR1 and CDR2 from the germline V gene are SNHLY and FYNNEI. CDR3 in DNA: TGTGCCAGCAGGTTGACCGGGCCCACTGAAGCTTTCTTT. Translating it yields CASRLTGPTEAFF.

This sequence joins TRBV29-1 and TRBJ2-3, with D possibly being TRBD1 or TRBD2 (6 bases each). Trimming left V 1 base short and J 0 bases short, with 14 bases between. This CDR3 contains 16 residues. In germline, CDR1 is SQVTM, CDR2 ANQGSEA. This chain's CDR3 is CSVEGVGGFSTDTQYF. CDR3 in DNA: TGCAGCGTTGAAGGGGTAGGGGGGTTCAGCACAGATACGCAGTATTTT.

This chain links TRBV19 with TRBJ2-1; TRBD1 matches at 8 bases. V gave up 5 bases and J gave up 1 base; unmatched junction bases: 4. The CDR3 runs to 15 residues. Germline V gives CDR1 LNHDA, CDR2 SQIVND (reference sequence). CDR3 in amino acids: CASSFTGGSYNEQFF. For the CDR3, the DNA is TGTGCCAGTAGTTTTACAGGGGGGTCCTACAATGAGCAGTTCTTC.

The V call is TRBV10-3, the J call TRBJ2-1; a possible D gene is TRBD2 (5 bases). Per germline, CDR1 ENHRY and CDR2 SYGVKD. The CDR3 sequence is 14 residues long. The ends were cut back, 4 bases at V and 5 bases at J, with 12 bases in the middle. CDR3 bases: TGTGCCATCAGTGCAGGACTGGGGAACAATGAGCAGTTCTTC. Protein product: CAISAGLGNNEQFF.

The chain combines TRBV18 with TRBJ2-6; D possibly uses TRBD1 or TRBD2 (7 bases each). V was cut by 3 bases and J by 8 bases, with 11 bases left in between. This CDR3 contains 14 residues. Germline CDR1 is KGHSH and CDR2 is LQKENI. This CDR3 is CASSPGGGSNVLTF. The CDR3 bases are TGTGCCAGCTCACCGGGAGGGGGCTCCAACGTCCTGACTTTC.

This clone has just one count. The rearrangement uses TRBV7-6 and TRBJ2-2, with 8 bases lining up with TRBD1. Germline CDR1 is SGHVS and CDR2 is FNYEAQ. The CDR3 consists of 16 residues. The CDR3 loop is CASGGRGQANTGELFF. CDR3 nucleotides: TGTGCGAGCGGCGGCAGGGGGCAAGCGAACACCGGGGAGCTGTTTTTT.

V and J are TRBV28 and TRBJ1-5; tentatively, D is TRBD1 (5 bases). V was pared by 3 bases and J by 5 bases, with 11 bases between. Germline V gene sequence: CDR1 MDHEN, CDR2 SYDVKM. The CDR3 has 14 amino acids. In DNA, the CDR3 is TGTGCCAGCAGTTTGGGGCGGACCGATCAGCCCCAGCATTTT. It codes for CASSLGRTDQPQHF.

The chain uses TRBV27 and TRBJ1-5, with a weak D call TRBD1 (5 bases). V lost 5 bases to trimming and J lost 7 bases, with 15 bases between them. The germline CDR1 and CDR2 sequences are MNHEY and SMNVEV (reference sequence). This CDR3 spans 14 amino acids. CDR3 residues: CASSQSSGQQPQHF. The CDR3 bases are TGTGCCAGCAGTCAGTCCTCCGGACAACAGCCCCAGCATTTT.